The rows below give T cell receptor beta chains drawn from one sample of a study of CD8+ T cells in alopecia areata. The protocol was immunoSEQ multiplex PCR, while the TCRdb copy is restricted to in-frame clones and leaves out a portion. This sample has about 150,000 clones, with about 60% found just once. The starting material was CD4+ T cells sorted from blood, obtained at week 0. The origin of the receptors is a human donor with alopecia areata. CDR3s include the opening cysteine and the closing phenylalanine or tryptophan. The order of the fields is CDR3 length, D gene, clone size, J gene, V gene, CDR3 protein, CDR3 DNA. A D gene is named only where the DNA matches it firmly. Size is omitted from some rows. Given values are once, few, many or a class for expanded clones.

>13|.|.|TRBJ1-1|TRBV2
CASSTAVNTEAFF
TGTGCCAGCAGTACGGCGGTGAACACTGAAGCTTTCTTT
>13|.|few|TRBJ1-1|TRBV30
CAWSVARTLGAFF
TGTGCCTGGAGTGTAGCCAGGACCCTTGGTGCTTTCTTT
>13|.|.|TRBJ1-1|TRBV7-9
CASSLGKDTEAFF
TGTGCCAGCAGCCTGGGGAAGGACACTGAAGCTTTCTTT
>15|.|many|TRBJ2-4|TRBV10-3
CAISEGGLAKNIQYF
TGTGCCATCAGTGAGGGGGGCCTAGCCAAAAACATTCAGTACTTC
>14|TRBD1|.|TRBJ1-1|TRBV5-6
CASSRGQGATEAFF
TGTGCCAGCAGCCGCGGACAGGGGGCGACTGAAGCTTTCTTT
>12|TRBD1|.|TRBJ2-4|TRBV30
CAWSRIRDSQYF
TGTGCCTGGAGCCGAATCCGGGACAGCCAGTACTTC
>15|TRBD1|.|TRBJ1-5|TRBV19
CASRKQGPSNQPQHF
TGTGCCAGTAGGAAACAGGGGCCCTCCAATCAGCCCCAGCATTTT
>16|TRBD2|few|TRBJ2-1|TRBV29-1
CSVDPPWASGADEQFF
TGCAGCGTTGATCCTCCGTGGGCTAGCGGGGCTGATGAGCAGTTCTTC
>15|TRBD1|.|TRBJ1-1|TRBV5-1
CASSTLTGANTEAFF
TGCGCCAGCAGCACACTGACAGGGGCGAACACTGAAGCTTTCTTT
>15|.|.|TRBJ1-6|TRBV7-2
CASSPRAGGSSPLHF
TGTGCCAGCAGCCCTCGGGCTGGGGGGAGTTCACCCCTCCACTTT
>14|.|.|TRBJ1-2|TRBV7-9
CASPPAGRNYGYTF
TGTGCCAGCCCCCCCGCGGGCAGGAACTATGGCTACACCTTC
>15|TRBD1|.|TRBJ2-3|TRBV15
CATSRADRGTDTQYF
TGTGCCACCAGCAGAGCCGACAGGGGGACGGATACGCAGTATTTT
>13|.|few|TRBJ1-6|TRBV29-1
CSVGESYNSPLHF
TGCAGCGTTGGGGAGTCCTATAATTCACCCCTCCACTTT
>18|TRBD1|.|TRBJ2-6|TRBV4-1
CASSQDRPGGNGANVLTF
TGCGCCAGCAGCCAAGATCGTCCAGGGGGCAATGGGGCCAACGTCCTGACTTTC
>13|TRBD2|few|TRBJ2-5|TRBV29-1
CSVERSGGETQYF
TGCAGCGTTGAGCGTAGCGGGGGAGAGACCCAGTACTTC
>16|.|many|TRBJ2-2|TRBV4-3
CASSRERTIPFGELFF
TGCGCCAGCAGCCGGGAAAGAACGATTCCTTTCGGGGAGCTGTTTTTT
>12|.|.|TRBJ2-1|TRBV5-1
CASSLRGDEQFF
TGCGCCAGCAGCTTGAGGGGGGATGAGCAGTTCTTC
>15|TRBD1|.|TRBJ1-2|TRBV6-5
CASSSLRGLHYGYTF
TGTGCCAGCAGTTCCCTCAGGGGGCTGCACTATGGCTACACCTTC
>14|.|few|TRBJ2-6|TRBV11-3
CASSLPLTGEVLTF
TGTGCCAGCAGCTTACCCTTGACGGGGGAGGTCCTGACTTTC
>16|.|.|TRBJ1-6|TRBV7-6
CASSLGGSDIGSPLHF
TGTGCCAGCAGCTTAGGAGGAAGCGATATTGGTTCACCCCTCCACTTT
>11|.|once|TRBJ2-3|TRBV30
CAWSRQNTQYF
TGTGCCTGGAGCCGACAAAATACGCAGTATTTT
>13|.|few|TRBJ1-1|TRBV29-1
CSVEGQMNTEAFF
TGCAGCGTTGAAGGACAGATGAACACTGAAGCTTTCTTT
>17|TRBD2|.|TRBJ2-3|TRBV7-2
CASSPTRLAGSSDTQYF
TGTGCCAGCAGCCCCACTAGGCTAGCGGGGTCATCGGATACGCAGTATTTT
>14|TRBD1|.|TRBJ2-2|TRBV5-6
CASSPTGGSGELFF
TGTGCCAGCAGCCCCACAGGGGGTTCCGGGGAGCTGTTTTTT
>14|TRBD1|few|TRBJ2-7|TRBV2
CASSVGQGFYEQYF
TGTGCCAGCAGTGTTGGACAGGGGTTCTACGAGCAGTACTTC
>13|TRBD1|.|TRBJ1-2|TRBV19
CATGTGGQYGYTF
TGTGCCACCGGGACAGGCGGTCAATATGGCTACACCTTC
>14|.|few|TRBJ1-1|TRBV7-9
CASSLPWEGAEAFF
TGTGCCAGCAGCTTACCCTGGGAAGGAGCTGAAGCTTTCTTT
>13|TRBD1|.|TRBJ1-5|TRBV2
CASTRDRGKPQHF
TGTGCCAGCACCCGGGACAGGGGGAAGCCCCAGCATTTT
>18|TRBD1|.|TRBJ2-3|TRBV18
CASSRTSGGQGATDTQYF
TGTGCCAGCTCACGGACCTCGGGGGGACAGGGTGCAACAGATACGCAGTATTTT
>15|.|.|TRBJ2-3|TRBV5-4
CASSFPFRGADTQYF
TGTGCCAGCAGCTTCCCCTTCAGGGGGGCAGATACGCAGTATTTT
>14|.|.|TRBJ1-6|TRBV2
CASSGLGTESPLHF
TGTGCCAGCAGTGGCTTGGGGACGGAATCACCCCTCCACTTT
>14|.|few|TRBJ1-5|TRBV4-1
CASSHTGIDQPQHF
TGCGCCAGCAGCCATACGGGGATTGATCAGCCCCAGCATTTT
>15|TRBD1|few|TRBJ1-1|TRBV19
CASSFGTGVNTEAFF
TGTGCCAGTAGTTTCGGGACAGGGGTGAACACTGAAGCTTTCTTT
>18|TRBD2|.|TRBJ2-5|TRBV7-2
CASTSLRSVAGGQETQYF
TGTGCCAGCACCTCCCTCCGGTCGGTAGCGGGGGGTCAAGAGACCCAGTACTTC
>14|.|.|TRBJ2-7|TRBV4-2
CASSQGSGAYEQYF
TGTGCCAGCAGCCAAGGGTCTGGCGCCTACGAGCAGTACTTC
>15|.|few|TRBJ2-7|TRBV5-1
CASSLDNALLNEQYF
TGCGCCAGCAGCTTGGATAACGCCCTGTTAAACGAGCAGTACTTC
>16|TRBD2|.|TRBJ2-1|TRBV5-4
CASSLGGSGVYNEQFF
TGTGCCAGCAGCCTAGGAGGCAGCGGGGTCTACAATGAGCAGTTCTTC
>14|.|few|TRBJ2-7|TRBV5-1
CASTGPGTRGEQYF
TGCGCCAGCACCGGCCCCGGGACAAGAGGGGAGCAGTACTTC
>13|.|.|TRBJ2-5|TRBV29-1
CSVEVQSQETQYF
TGCAGCGTTGAAGTCCAGAGTCAAGAGACCCAGTACTTC
>15|TRBD1|few|TRBJ1-4|TRBV7-2
CASSLDAGGGEKLFF
TGTGCCAGCAGCTTAGACGCAGGGGGAGGAGAAAAACTGTTTTTT
>15|TRBD1|.|TRBJ2-5|TRBV27
CASSLQGAGLETQYF
TGTGCCAGCAGTTTGCAGGGGGCTGGGTTGGAGACCCAGTACTTC
>18|.|.|TRBJ1-1|TRBV5-1
CASSLNPTGLTMNTEAFF
TGCGCCAGCAGCCTCAACCCGACAGGTTTAACTATGAACACTGAAGCTTTCTTT
>13|.|few|TRBJ1-2|TRBV4-1
CASSPLVGGGYTF
TGCGCCAGCAGCCCTCTCGTGGGCGGTGGCTACACCTTC